The next 12 T cell receptor beta chains were all read from a single sample in a study of T cells in Graves' hyperthyroidism and ophthalmopathy. TCR beta CDR3 regions were amplified from RNA transcripts. The HTBI primer set was used in a first-round RT-PCR of the TCR CDR3. Each CDR3 protein gets one entry after TCRdb re-called the multiplex PCR reads with MiXCR. The sample holds 300,000 to 350,000 distinct CDR3 sequences, roughly 20% seen once. The source material was blood. All receptors come from a woman aged 40 to 50 with Graves' ophthalmopathy.

This clonotype was seen ten or more times. The genes are TRBV6-1 and TRBJ1-3, with TRBD1 matching over 7 bases. The CDR3 sequence is 14 residues long. Germline CDR1 is MNHNS and CDR2 is SASEGT. The V segment lost 4 bases and the J segment 2 bases; nucleotides outside the gene matches: 2. Written as DNA, the CDR3 is TGTGCCAGCAGTGGGAGGGGGCCTGGAAACACCATATATTTT. The encoded protein is CASSGRGPGNTIYF.

This clonotype was observed many times. The chain links TRBV11-2 to TRBJ2-2; tentatively, D is TRBD2 (5 bases). The CDR3 runs to 13 residues. V was cut by 5 bases and J by 6 bases, with 10 bases left in between. Germline values: CDR1 SGHAT, CDR2 FQNNGV. CDR3 amino acids: CASSQTGSGELFF. CDR3 sequence (DNA): TGTGCCAGCAGCCAAACGGGATCCGGGGAGCTGTTTTTT.

This clonotype was picked up many times. This rearrangement joins TRBV30 to TRBJ2-7; D might be TRBD2 (5 bases). From germline, CDR1 is GTSNPN and CDR2 SVGIG (reference sequence). The length of the CDR3 is 14 residues. The V end lost 2 bases, the J end lost 7 bases, and 18 bases lay between the germline ends. The CDR3 DNA is TGTGCCTGGAGTTCTAGAGACTACTCTCGGGAGCAGTACTTC. This sequence encodes CAWSSRDYSREQYF.

This clonotype was found many times. V usage is TRBV19 and J usage is TRBJ2-2; 8 bases agree with TRBD2. In germline, CDR1 is LNHDA, CDR2 SQIVND (reference sequence). Trimming cost V 5 bases and J 6 bases; bases outside gene matches: 14. This CDR3 comprises 17 residues. The CDR3 region has the DNA TGTGCCAGTAGTCACCTCAGGGGACTAGGCTCCCCCGGGGAGCTGTTTTTT. Translated, it gives CASSHLRGLGSPGELFF. The complete variable domain, with remaining parts taken from reference TRBV19 and TRBJ2-2, reads DGGITQSPKYLFRKEGQNVTLSCEQNLNHDAMYWYRQDPGQGLRLIYYSQIVNDFQKGDIAEGYSVSREKKESFPLTVTSAQKNPTAFYLCASSHLRGLGSPGELFFGEGSRLTVL.

This clonotype was detected a few times. This chain links TRBV30 with TRBJ2-3; 11 bases fit TRBD2. Germline V gene lookup returns CDR1 GTSNPN and CDR2 SVGIG (reference sequence). The CDR3 length is 13 residues. Trimming cost V 8 bases and J 1 base; bases outside gene matches: 2. The DNA of the CDR3 is TGTGCCCGGACTAGCGGGCGCACAGATACGCAGTATTTT. Translated, it gives CARTSGRTDTQYF.

This clonotype appeared many times. The rearrangement links TRBV4-3 to TRBJ1-5; weak D call: TRBD1 (6 bases). V was cut by 0 bases and J by 2 bases, with 17 bases left in between. This CDR3 comprises 18 residues. The V gene's germline CDR1 is LGHNA and CDR2 YSLEER. CDR3 residues: CASSQEVAHRERNQPQHF. The CDR3 coding sequence is TGCGCCAGCAGCCAAGAAGTCGCCCACAGGGAGCGCAATCAGCCCCAGCATTTT.

The gene calls are TRBV6-2 or TRBV6-3 and TRBJ1-2; D not certain. Germline V gives CDR1 MNHEY, CDR2 SVGEGT. The CDR3 sequence is 16 residues long. With 5 bases removed from V and 1 base from J, the gap between germline ends came to 17 bases. CDR3 in amino acids: CASSGSSPTINYGYTF. CDR3 nucleotide sequence: TGTGCCAGCAGTGGGAGTAGTCCTACAATTAACTATGGCTACACCTTC.

This clonotype was recorded at least ten times. The rearrangement uses TRBV2 and TRBJ2-7; tentative D call: TRBD1 (6 bases). With 5 bases removed from V and 7 bases from J, the gap between germline ends came to 15 bases. From germline, CDR1 is SNHLY and CDR2 FYNNEI. The CDR3 extends over 13 amino acids. The chain's CDR3 is CASSRGGRWEQYF. CDR3 DNA sequence: TGTGCCAGCAGTAGAGGGGGTCGTTGGGAGCAGTACTTC.

The sample holds many counts of this clonotype. The chain recombines TRBV6-5 with TRBJ1-5; D unresolved. CDR3 length: 11 residues. The V gene lost 6 bases and the J gene lost 4 bases, with 4 bases spanning the gap. Per the germline V gene, CDR1 is MNHEY and CDR2 is SVGAGI. The CDR3 DNA follows: TGTGCCAGCAGGGCAAATCAGCCCCAGCATTTT. Translation gives CASRANQPQHF.

V is TRBV6-2 or TRBV6-3 and J is TRBJ2-5; 9 nucleotides align to TRBD2. The CDR3 sequence is 15 residues long. From germline, CDR1 is MNHEY and CDR2 SVGEGT. V lost 2 bases and J lost 2; bases outside the gene matches: 3. CDR3 nucleotide sequence: TGTGCCAGCAGTTACGACCTAGCGGGGCAAGAGACCCAGTACTTC. Amino acid sequence: CASSYDLAGQETQYF.

At least ten counts were recorded for this clonotype. This chain uses TRBV6-5 with TRBJ2-2; weak D call: TRBD2 (7 bases). With 5 bases removed from V and 0 bases from J, the gap between germline ends came to 16 bases. The CDR3 runs to 17 residues. Germline loops: CDR1 MNHEY, CDR2 SVGAGI. The CDR3 is CASSPRGGATNTGELFF. DNA of the CDR3: TGTGCCAGCAGTCCCCGAGGGGGGGCAACGAACACCGGGGAGCTGTTTTTT.

This clonotype was counted many times. V usage is TRBV6-5 and J usage is TRBJ1-2, with D maybe TRBD1 (6 bases). The V gene lost 3 bases and the J gene lost 5 bases, with 16 bases spanning the gap. CDR1 is MNHEY and CDR2 is SVGAGI in the germline V gene. The CDR3 loop spans 15 amino acids. CDR3 nucleotide sequence: TGTGCCAGCAGTTATGACGGGGGCGCAGGGTATGGCTACACCTTC. This codes for CASSYDGGAGYGYTF.